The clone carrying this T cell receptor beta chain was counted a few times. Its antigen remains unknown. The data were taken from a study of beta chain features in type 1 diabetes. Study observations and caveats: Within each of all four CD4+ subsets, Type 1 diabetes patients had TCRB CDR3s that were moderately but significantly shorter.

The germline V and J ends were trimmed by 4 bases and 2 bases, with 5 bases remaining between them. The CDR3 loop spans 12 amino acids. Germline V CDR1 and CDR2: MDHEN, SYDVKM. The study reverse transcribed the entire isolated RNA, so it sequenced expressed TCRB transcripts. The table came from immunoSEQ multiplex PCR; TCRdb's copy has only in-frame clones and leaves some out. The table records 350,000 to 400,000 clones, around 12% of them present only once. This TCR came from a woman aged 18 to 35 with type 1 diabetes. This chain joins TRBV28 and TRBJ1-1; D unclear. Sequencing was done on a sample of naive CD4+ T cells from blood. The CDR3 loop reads CASSSGNTEAFF. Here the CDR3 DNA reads TGTGCCAGCAGTTCGGGAAACACTGAAGCTTTCTTT.